Listed below are T cell receptor beta chains from one sample, sequenced in a study of T cell repertoires in cytomegalovirus infection. These receptors lack a known antigen. Each CDR3 protein is one row after TCRdb ran MiXCR on the reads. The table includes about 900,000 distinct CDR3 sequences, under 40% detected once. The specimen comprised cultured CD8+ T cells from PBMCs, sampled from culture after CMV antigen stimulation. All receptors derive from a human donor in good health (CMV status not recorded). Some clones in this sample may be carry-over from other donors' samples. Each CDR3 is given without its conserved first and last residue.

v_call,j_call,cdr3_aa
TRBV5-6,TRBJ2-1,ASSLVQGLNNEQF
TRBV7-9,TRBJ1-2,ASIRIGVGYT
TRBV2,TRBJ2-3,ASTAQLTDTQY
TRBV6-1,TRBJ1-1,ASRDRGLSEAF
TRBV4-1,TRBJ1-1,ASSQVPGGEDTEAF
TRBV7-9,TRBJ2-1,ASSPPARGWDEQF
TRBV7-2,TRBJ1-6,ASSLVDSYNSPLH
TRBV6-2/TRBV6-3,TRBJ2-5,ASRAWTRETQY
TRBV15,TRBJ1-5,ATSRAGGLRPQH
TRBV7-2,TRBJ2-1,ASSLASGGANEQF
TRBV24-1,TRBJ2-3,ATSANPLEYRGDTQY
TRBV4-2,TRBJ2-5,ASSQDSSDTQETQY
TRBV7-9,TRBJ2-2,ASSSPVVTPSNTGELF
TRBV5-1,TRBJ2-2,ASSLTLGINTGELF
TRBV9,TRBJ2-2,ASSFRLAGAPFTGELF
TRBV7-6,TRBJ2-7,ASSLASGQGAEQY
TRBV7-9,TRBJ2-3,ASSLLLNTDTQY
TRBV23-1,TRBJ2-7,ASSLYRVHEQY
TRBV7-2,TRBJ1-5,ASGWENQPQH
TRBV28,TRBJ2-1,ASSRPLRVEQF
TRBV2,TRBJ2-7,ASTPIAGVSYEQY
TRBV7-4,TRBJ1-2,ASRQIGNYGYT
TRBV12-3/TRBV12-4,TRBJ1-5,ASSLPPGGDQPQH
TRBV15,TRBJ2-5,ATSSPARVKRGQETQY
TRBV4-3,TRBJ2-2,ASSPVQAGGLLNTGELF
TRBV27,TRBJ1-3,ASSLTRTGGNTIY
TRBV28,TRBJ1-6,ASRVTGVTSPLH